Included here is one TCR beta chain sequence, with context. Its antigen remains unidentified. A much larger clone lies a single base off, so this may be a read error. This sample is part of a study of Graves' ophthalmopathy and Graves' hyperthyroidism. At the level of the study: Researchers obtained peripheral blood at initial diagnosis, before any treatment had begun. General study findings and limits: Blood repertoires reportedly contained most expanded thyroid clonotypes above 0.001 frequency.

Pregnant or lactating patients and those with other autoimmune diseases or uncontrolled infections were excluded. Patients were diagnosed from clinical symptoms, serum thyroxine, TRAb, thyroid ultrasound and orbital computed tomography. From germline, CDR1 is SGHVS and CDR2 FQNEAQ. This CDR3 has 12 residues. Trimming removed 3 bases from V and 4 bases from J, with 6 bases in between. The study amplified TCR beta CDR3 regions using RNA transcripts. Investigators did first-round RT-PCR with HTBI primers, then second-round multiplex PCR. TCRdb processed the multiplex PCR reads anew with MiXCR; each CDR3 protein has one entry. The data hold around 600,000 distinct CDR3 sequences, with over 40% observed a single time.

The sample taken for sequencing was peripheral blood. The origin of this receptor is an adult man with Graves' ophthalmopathy. The genes are TRBV7-8 and TRBJ1-2; D is unresolved. The chain's CDR3 is CASSFFPYGYTF. The DNA for the CDR3 is TGTGCCAGCAGCTTTTTCCCCTATGGCTACACCTTC.